These T cell receptor beta chains were read from a single sample in a study of monozygotic twins with inflammatory bowel disease. One entry per CDR3 protein, without DNA, is what TCRdb gives after re-calling the 5' RACE reads. This sample lists some 400,000 distinct CDR3 sequences; its ten largest clones have approximately 2.4%. Sequenced: blood. The receptors stem from a human donor with ulcerative colitis or Crohn's disease, or a healthy co-twin of an affected twin (not recorded which). CDR3s include the opening cysteine and the closing phenylalanine or tryptophan. Fields, in order: J gene, V gene, CDR3 protein.

J gene: TRBJ2-1
V gene: TRBV12-3/TRBV12-4
CDR3 protein: CASAPLRGRRNEQFF

J gene: TRBJ2-3
V gene: TRBV20-1
CDR3 protein: CSVSSASTDTQYF

J gene: TRBJ2-2
V gene: TRBV7-2
CDR3 protein: CASGRGENTGELFF

J gene: TRBJ1-5
V gene: TRBV12-3/TRBV12-4
CDR3 protein: CASSFGGPQHF

J gene: TRBJ2-1
V gene: TRBV4-1
CDR3 protein: CASSHTSGAPFSQFF

J gene: TRBJ2-5
V gene: TRBV20-1
CDR3 protein: CSARISGETQYF

J gene: TRBJ1-1
V gene: TRBV29-1
CDR3 protein: CSVVIRETEAFF

J gene: TRBJ2-3
V gene: TRBV20-1
CDR3 protein: CSARVSSGFSTDTQYF

J gene: TRBJ2-1
V gene: TRBV4-3
CDR3 protein: CASSQELALHEQFF

J gene: TRBJ1-2
V gene: TRBV29-1
CDR3 protein: CSVAPGWDVSGYTF

J gene: TRBJ1-4
V gene: TRBV18
CDR3 protein: CASSTSQVALEKLFF

J gene: TRBJ1-2
V gene: TRBV5-5
CDR3 protein: CASSLADRKGYGYTF

J gene: TRBJ2-5
V gene: TRBV18
CDR3 protein: CASSPTTGETQYF

J gene: TRBJ2-3
V gene: TRBV9
CDR3 protein: CASGLAGADTQYF

J gene: TRBJ1-2
V gene: TRBV20-1
CDR3 protein: CSARFGGLRGYTF

J gene: TRBJ2-1
V gene: TRBV7-3
CDR3 protein: CASSLMGAAGNEQFF

J gene: TRBJ1-6
V gene: TRBV27
CDR3 protein: CASSVTHSYNSPLHF

J gene: TRBJ2-1
V gene: TRBV9
CDR3 protein: CASSVASLAGSYNEQFF

J gene: TRBJ2-1
V gene: TRBV7-6
CDR3 protein: CASKLYPSEESVGSEQFF

J gene: TRBJ2-7
V gene: TRBV7-9
CDR3 protein: CASSDGSPSSYEQYF

J gene: TRBJ2-3
V gene: TRBV3-1
CDR3 protein: CASSQPRTGGTDTQYF

J gene: TRBJ2-3
V gene: TRBV11-2
CDR3 protein: CASSFRDFSTDTQYF

J gene: TRBJ1-1
V gene: TRBV15
CDR3 protein: CATRGTGAGTEAFF

J gene: TRBJ2-1
V gene: TRBV5-1
CDR3 protein: CASNPEGSYNEQFF

J gene: TRBJ2-7
V gene: TRBV5-1
CDR3 protein: CASSQGTEIYEQYF

J gene: TRBJ1-2
V gene: TRBV29-1
CDR3 protein: CSVGQGARGYTF

J gene: TRBJ2-7
V gene: TRBV28
CDR3 protein: CASSLSSLAGTYEQYF

J gene: TRBJ2-3
V gene: TRBV6-1
CDR3 protein: CACEGWGEQYF

J gene: TRBJ1-1
V gene: TRBV11-2
CDR3 protein: CASSLGVGALNEAFF

J gene: TRBJ2-7
V gene: TRBV4-3
CDR3 protein: CASSHVLAGGSYEQYF

J gene: TRBJ1-6
V gene: TRBV6-5
CDR3 protein: CASSYGQSSYNSPLHF

J gene: TRBJ2-5
V gene: TRBV4-2
CDR3 protein: CASSQETGLAGGRETQYF

J gene: TRBJ2-3
V gene: TRBV5-5
CDR3 protein: CASSLEQGDLTDTQYF

J gene: TRBJ2-5
V gene: TRBV27
CDR3 protein: CASGTLSEETQYF

J gene: TRBJ2-1
V gene: TRBV28
CDR3 protein: CASSSLGQGYNEQFF

J gene: TRBJ2-7
V gene: TRBV4-2
CDR3 protein: CASRPGLAGLDEQYF